The rows below give T cell receptor beta chains drawn from one sample of a study of T cells in Graves' hyperthyroidism and ophthalmopathy. One entry per CDR3 protein results from TCRdb running MiXCR on the multiplex PCR reads. The table has approximately 490,000 distinct CDR3 sequences, approximately 23% seen once; the top ten hold around 54%. The sample was blood. The receptors stem from a woman aged 70 to 79 with Graves' ophthalmopathy. Each CDR3 is given with its conserved first and last residue. D genes are given only for firm matches. Not all rows give a size; the values are once, few, many and, for expanded clones, a class.

j_call	d_call	clone_size	v_call	cdr3_nt	cdr3_aa
TRBJ2-5	NA	many	TRBV7-9	TGTGCCAGCAGCTTAGTAGGGGTACAAGAGACCCAGTACTTC	CASSLVGVQETQYF
TRBJ1-1	TRBD1	NA	TRBV20-1	TGCAGTGCTAGAGGGATAAAATCGGGACAGAAGAACACTGAAGCTTTCTTT	CSARGIKSGQKNTEAFF
TRBJ2-1	TRBD2	NA	TRBV7-9	TGTGCCAGCAGCTCCCCGGCCGGCGGGAGAGGGTACAATGAGCAGTTCTTC	CASSSPAGGRGYNEQFF
TRBJ2-2	NA	NA	TRBV3-1	TGTGCCAGCAGCCAAGCTCCCCCTAGCTCGAACACCGGGGAGCTGTTTTTT	CASSQAPPSSNTGELFF
TRBJ2-1	NA	NA	TRBV10-1	TGCGCCAGCAGTGAATGGGGTCGCGAGCAGTTCTTC	CASSEWGREQFF
TRBJ2-5	NA	NA	TRBV20-1	TGCAGTGCTACACTGGAGACCCAGTACTTC	CSATLETQYF
TRBJ2-2	NA	few	TRBV9	TGTGCCAGCAGCGCCGATGGTGCCCCGGGCACCGGGGAGCTGTTTTTT	CASSADGAPGTGELFF
TRBJ1-2	TRBD1	NA	TRBV25-1	TGTGCCAGCAGTGTGAGGACAGGGGGTTTCTATGGCTACACCTTC	CASSVRTGGFYGYTF
TRBJ1-2	NA	many	TRBV6-1	TGTGCCAGCGGGACCTGGGTTAACTATGGCTACACCTTC	CASGTWVNYGYTF
TRBJ1-1	NA	NA	TRBV19	TGTGCCAGTAGTATACGGGCAGCTATGGACACTGAAGCTTTCTTT	CASSIRAAMDTEAFF
TRBJ1-1	NA	NA	TRBV29-1	TGCAGCGTTGAATACGGGGGCGGGAACACTGAAGCTTTCTTT	CSVEYGGGNTEAFF
TRBJ2-7	TRBD2	many	TRBV12-3/TRBV12-4	TGTGCCAGCAGTTTACGGCCCCGACTAGCGGGGTCCTACGAGCAGTACTTC	CASSLRPRLAGSYEQYF
TRBJ2-7	TRBD1	once	TRBV7-9	TGTGCCAGCAGCTTAGCGGGACAGATCTACGAGCAGTACTTC	CASSLAGQIYEQYF
TRBJ2-1	NA	NA	TRBV6-1	TGTGCCATAGAACGGGATCGGGGGAACAATGAGCAGTTCTTC	CAIERDRGNNEQFF
TRBJ1-2	NA	few	TRBV24-1	TGTGCCACCAGTCCTCAGGATTATGGCTACACCTTC	CATSPQDYGYTF
TRBJ2-6	TRBD2	NA	TRBV5-1	TGCGCCAGCAGCTTGCCGGGACTAGCGGGCCTCTCTGGGGCCAACGTCCTGACTTTC	CASSLPGLAGLSGANVLTF
TRBJ2-3	TRBD2	NA	TRBV30	TGTGCCTGGAGTGCGGCTTGGACTAGCGGTAGCACAGATACGCAGTATTTT	CAWSAAWTSGSTDTQYF
TRBJ1-1	NA	many	TRBV12-3/TRBV12-4	TGTGCCAGCAGTACTCACGGGGGGCGTCCTGAAGCTTTCTTT	CASSTHGGRPEAFF
TRBJ2-1	NA	few	TRBV19	TGTGCCAGTAGTATGGCCCCAGCTGGACTCTACAATGAGCAGTTCTTC	CASSMAPAGLYNEQFF
TRBJ1-2	NA	many	TRBV6-1	TGTGCCAGCAGCAGTTTCCCGGGACATCGGGGCTACACCTTC	CASSSFPGHRGYTF
TRBJ2-1	NA	NA	TRBV7-8	TGTGCCAGCAGTCGCGGACAGACCATATACAATGAGCAGTTCTTC	CASSRGQTIYNEQFF
TRBJ2-1	TRBD1	many	TRBV11-3	TGTGCCAGCAGTAAGGGGGCTTCCTACAATGAGCAGTTCTTC	CASSKGASYNEQFF
TRBJ1-6	TRBD1	many	TRBV12-3/TRBV12-4	TGTGCCAGCAGTTTGACAGGGAGGAATTCACCCCTCCACTTT	CASSLTGRNSPLHF
TRBJ2-6	TRBD2	NA	TRBV4-3	TGCGCCAGCAGCCTTGGGGGGGGTGGTATCTCTGGGGCCAACGTCCTGACTTTC	CASSLGGGGISGANVLTF
TRBJ2-1	NA	many	TRBV11-2	TGTGCCAGCACCTACCAGGCGGGATACAATGAGCAGTTCTTC	CASTYQAGYNEQFF
TRBJ2-7	TRBD1	few	TRBV11-2	TGTGCCAGCAGCTTTTTGGACAGGGGAGTGTTCGAGCAGTACTTC	CASSFLDRGVFEQYF
TRBJ2-7	NA	many	TRBV11-2	TGTGCCAGCAGCTTAGTCGGAGTCGGAGCTCAGACTTCTTACGAGCAGTACTTC	CASSLVGVGAQTSYEQYF